One and the same sample provided the 16 T cell receptor beta chains below, sequenced in a study of CXCR3-negative and CXCR3-positive naive CD8 T cells. The study made its TRB cDNA libraries by 5' RACE, adding UMI labels. From the 5' RACE reads, TCRdb lists one entry per CDR3 protein and no DNA. The sample spans tens of thousands of distinct CDR3 sequences; the ten largest clones claim over 1.2%. Sequences were obtained from naive CXCR3- CD8+ T cells from blood. Subset of the sample: CD45RO-CCR7+CD27+CD95- naive CD8+ T cells lacking CXCR3 (TNR3-). The receptors come from a human donor in good health. Some clones in this sample may be carry-over from other donors' samples.

The V and J genes are TRBV19 and TRBJ2-1; TCRdb designates TRBD1, a call that cannot be tested without DNA. Germline CDR1 reads LNHDA; CDR2 reads SQIVND (reference sequence). The CDR3 is 13 amino acids. The CDR3 sequence: CASSRGVGNEQFF.

This chain connects TRBV20-1 to TRBJ2-3. Germline CDR1 is DFQATT and CDR2 is SNEGSKA (reference sequence). CDR3 length equals 13 residues. CDR3: CSARDYRGQKQYF.

The chain carries TRBV29-1 and TRBJ2-7; with no DNA, the TCRdb D assignment of TRBD1 cannot be verified. This CDR3 is 12 amino acids long. Germline-derived CDR1 and CDR2 are SQVTM and ANQGSEA. This chain's CDR3 is CSVEGRPREQYF.

V gene TRBV7-6 combines with J gene TRBJ2-1. Germline V lookup: CDR1 SGHVS, CDR2 FNYEAQ. The CDR3 sequence is 14 residues long. The CDR3 sequence: CASSQDTEGNEQFF.

The chain recombines TRBV20-1 with TRBJ2-7. There are 14 residues in the CDR3. From germline, CDR1 is DFQATT and CDR2 SNEGSKA (reference sequence). This chain's CDR3 is CSARELAITYEQYF.

The chain uses TRBV29-1 and TRBJ2-4; the TRBD1 assignment by TCRdb is unverifiable without DNA. This CDR3 has 13 amino acids. Per the germline V gene, CDR1 is SQVTM and CDR2 is ANQGSEA. CDR3 loop: CSVEEGPGNIQYF.

The chain uses TRBV25-1 and TRBJ1-1. The CDR3 has 13 amino acids. Germline V gene data show CDR1 as MGHDK and CDR2 as SYGVNS. CDR3 loop: CASSLWENTEAFF.

This clonotype shows up as medium-sized by frequency. The chain links TRBV6-4 to TRBJ2-1; the TRBD2 assignment by TCRdb is unverifiable without DNA. This CDR3 has 14 amino acids. Looked up from germline, CDR1 is MRHNA and CDR2 is SNTAGT. CDR3 amino acids: CASKRWSSYNEQFF.

This rearrangement joins TRBV5-1 to TRBJ1-1; the TRBD1 assignment by TCRdb is unverifiable without DNA. Germline V gene sequence: CDR1 SGHRS, CDR2 YFSETQ. The CDR3 is 14 residues long. CDR3 in amino acids: CASSEYRGNTEAFF.

The gene calls are TRBV20-1 and TRBJ2-5; TCRdb's D call of TRBD1 is untestable without DNA. Germline CDR1 and CDR2: DFQATT and SNEGSKA (reference sequence). This CDR3 comprises 13 residues. CDR3 loop: CSARRTGWETQYF.

V usage is TRBV11-1 and J usage is TRBJ2-1. Germline V gives CDR1 SGHAT, CDR2 FQDESV (reference sequence). The CDR3 is 15 amino acids. The CDR3 sequence: CASSVDSSSYNEQFF.

The chain uses TRBV29-1 and TRBJ2-7; TCRdb returns TRBD1, unconfirmable since there is no DNA. This CDR3 has 14 residues. Germline CDR1 SQVTM, CDR2 ANQGSEA. The CDR3 region is CSESGTPTPYEQYF.

V usage is TRBV6-5 and J usage is TRBJ2-5; TCRdb names TRBD2, which stays unverified in the absence of DNA. The CDR3 length is 14 residues. Germline loops: CDR1 MNHEY, CDR2 SVGAGI. CDR3 sequence: CASSELASLETQYF.

This chain's CDR3 is CASSPGLAGVRDYEQYF. The chain employs TRBV7-9 and TRBJ2-7; TCRdb indicates TRBD2, and absent DNA this call remains unverified. In germline, CDR1 is SEHNR, CDR2 FQNEAQ (reference sequence). The CDR3 runs to 17 residues.

The chain combines TRBV5-8 with TRBJ2-2; TCRdb's D gene call, TRBD1, goes unchecked for lack of DNA. Germline-derived CDR1 and CDR2 are SGHTS and YDEGEE. The length of the CDR3 is 16 residues. CDR3 amino acids: CASRPADRGVTGELFF.

The rearrangement joins TRBV7-9 to TRBJ1-4; TCRdb's D gene call, TRBD1, goes unchecked for lack of DNA. This CDR3 has 14 residues. CDR1 SEHNR and CDR2 FQNEAQ come from the germline V gene (reference sequence). CDR3 in amino acids: CASSRRDSEEKLFF.